These T cell receptor beta chains were read from a single sample in a study of OX40 agonist ivuxolimab in advanced cancers. TCRdb's copy holds only in-frame clones and misses some; the assay was immunoSEQ multiplex PCR. Among roughly 62,000 clones listed, 84% were seen once. The sample in question was CD4+ or CD8+ T cells sorted from blood, obtained in a trial of the OX40 agonist ivuxolimab. The receptors derive from an adult with an advanced solid tumor such as melanoma, head and neck, liver or kidney cancer. The CDR3 runs from the conserved cysteine through the conserved F or W. Fields, in order: clone size, J gene, V gene, D gene, CDR3 DNA, CDR3 protein. A D gene is named only where the DNA matches it firmly. The listing skips clone size in some rows; elsewhere it reads once, few, many or a size class.

once TRBJ1-5 TRBV5-6 TRBD1 TGTGCCAGCGGGGCAGGGGGCTCTCGCAATCAGCCCCAGCATTTT CASGAGGSRNQPQHF
once TRBJ2-3 TRBV25-1 TRBD2 TGTGCCAGCAGTGAGCTAGCGGGGGGTCAAGATACGCAGTATTTT CASSELAGGQDTQYF
- TRBJ1-5 TRBV19 TRBD1 TGTGCCAGCTCGGGACAGGGAGGGCAGCCCCAGCATTTT CASSGQGGQPQHF
- TRBJ2-3 TRBV7-2 TRBD2 TGTGCCAGCAGCTTATCTGCTAGCGGGGGCACAGATACGCAGTATTTT CASSLSASGGTDTQYF
- TRBJ1-1 TRBV28 TRBD1 TGTGCCAGCAGTTCCGCCGGGACAGGGAGCACTGAAGCTTTCTTT CASSSAGTGSTEAFF
once TRBJ2-7 TRBV2 TRBD2 TGTGCCAGCACTTTAGCGGGAGCCTCCTACGAGCAGTACTTC CASTLAGASYEQYF
- TRBJ1-5 TRBV28 - TGTGCCGGAGGGCGAGGGCAGCCCCAGCATTTT CAGGRGQPQHF
- TRBJ2-1 TRBV6-1 - TGTGCCAGCAGTGAGTTTGTTGATGAGCAGTTCTTC CASSEFVDEQFF
- TRBJ2-7 TRBV5-4 - TGTGCCAGCAGCTTGAGCGGCAGTAAGATCTACGAGCAGTACTTC CASSLSGSKIYEQYF
- TRBJ2-7 TRBV10-1 TRBD2 TGCGCCAGCAGTGAATCTAGCGGGGCACCCTACGAGCAGTACTTC CASSESSGAPYEQYF
- TRBJ1-5 TRBV6-4 TRBD1 TGTGCCAGCAGTGACCCAGGGGGCACGGGTTGCAATCAGCCCCAGCATTTT CASSDPGGTGCNQPQHF
- TRBJ2-2 TRBV9 - TGTGCCAGCAGCGTAGATCAGGGTGGGAACACCGGGGAGCTGTTTTTT CASSVDQGGNTGELFF
- TRBJ1-3 TRBV5-4 - TGTGCCAGCAGCTCCACCGACTCTGGAAACACCATATATTTT CASSSTDSGNTIYF
- TRBJ2-3 TRBV19 TRBD2 TGTGCCAGTACCGAGGGACTAGCTGGAGGAACAGATACGCAGTATTTT CASTEGLAGGTDTQYF
once TRBJ2-1 TRBV6-5 - TGTGCCAGCAGTTACGGTCGGGGCGTATTCAATGAGCAGTTCTTC CASSYGRGVFNEQFF
- TRBJ2-3 TRBV6-1 - TGTGCCAGCAGACCCTTCGGCGACGCCACAGATACGCAGTATTTT CASRPFGDATDTQYF
- TRBJ1-5 TRBV30 TRBD1 TGTGCCTGGAGTCCGGGACAGGGGACTTATCAGCCCCAGCATTTT CAWSPGQGTYQPQHF
- TRBJ1-2 TRBV28 - TGTGCCAGCAGTTTACCGGCCGAAAACTATGGCTACACCTTC CASSLPAENYGYTF
- TRBJ2-7 TRBV27 TRBD2 TGTGCCAGCGCAGGGACTAGCGGGACCTACGAGCAGTACTTC CASAGTSGTYEQYF
few TRBJ1-5 TRBV7-9 - TGTGCCAGCAGCTTCAACATACAATCATCGCCCCAGCATTTT CASSFNIQSSPQHF
- TRBJ1-3 TRBV2 - TGTGCCAGCAGAGCCGACCTACAGGGTTTCTCTGGAAACACCATATATTTT CASRADLQGFSGNTIYF
- TRBJ2-3 TRBV11-1 - TGTGCCAGCAGCTTAGGACCGGATTCTAGCACAGATACGCAGTATTTT CASSLGPDSSTDTQYF
once TRBJ2-5 TRBV6-5 - TGTGCCAGCAGTGGGTTTCGGGGGACCCAGTACTTC CASSGFRGTQYF
few TRBJ2-3 TRBV11-2 - TGTGCCAGCACCCACTACACAGATACGCAGTATTTT CASTHYTDTQYF
- TRBJ2-2 TRBV9 - TGTGCCAGCAGCGAAAGGGGTTTCGGGGAGCTGTTTTTT CASSERGFGELFF
- TRBJ2-3 TRBV18 - TGTGCCAGCTCACCACCGAAATGGAGCACAGATACGCAGTATTTT CASSPPKWSTDTQYF
- TRBJ2-7 TRBV5-1 - TGCGCCAGCAGCTTGGATTTCGGCTTAACCTACGAGCAGTACTTC CASSLDFGLTYEQYF
- TRBJ2-1 TRBV6-1 TRBD2 TGTGCCAGCAGTAAAACTAGCGGGAGAACTAGTGAGCAGTTCTTC CASSKTSGRTSEQFF
- TRBJ2-7 TRBV7-9 - TGTGCCAGCAGCTTTATGGAAATATCCTACGAGCAGTACTTC CASSFMEISYEQYF
few TRBJ2-7 TRBV2 - TGTGCCAGCACTGACAGTAGGCAGGTCAGCTACGAGCAGTACTTC CASTDSRQVSYEQYF
- TRBJ2-1 TRBV5-5 - TGTGCCAGCAGCTCACATGAGGGCAATGAGCAGTTCTTC CASSSHEGNEQFF
- TRBJ2-1 TRBV30 TRBD2 TGTGCCTGGAGTGGACTAGCGGGACGACGCAATGAGCAGTTCTTC CAWSGLAGRRNEQFF
- TRBJ1-2 TRBV7-6 - TGTGCCAGCAGCTTAGAGGGGGGGTCCAAGTCGGGCTACACCTTC CASSLEGGSKSGYTF
- TRBJ1-5 TRBV13 - TGTGCCAGCAGCCTGAGACGGAGCAATCAGCCCCAGCATTTT CASSLRRSNQPQHF
- TRBJ2-7 TRBV11-2 - TGTGCCAGCAGCTTAGGGGGATCTCTGTCCTACGAGCAGTACTTC CASSLGGSLSYEQYF
- TRBJ2-1 TRBV10-1 - TGCGCCAGCAGTGAGCCGGGGGGCTTCAATGAGCAGTTCTTC CASSEPGGFNEQFF
- TRBJ2-5 TRBV10-3 - TGTGCCATCAACCCCACAGCCGGGGTAGGGCAGTACTTC CAINPTAGVGQYF
- TRBJ2-2 TRBV6-5 - TGTGCCAGCTCGTGGGGCAGAAACACCGGGGAGCTGTTTTTT CASSWGRNTGELFF
- TRBJ2-3 TRBV6-1 - TGTGCCAGCAGTCCCGATAGGGGGGGTAGGCAGTATTTT CASSPDRGGRQYF
- TRBJ2-2 TRBV5-6 - TGTGCCAGCAGCTTGGGACAGGGAGGCACCGGGGAGCTGTTTTTT CASSLGQGGTGELFF
- TRBJ1-1 TRBV11-3 - TGTGCCAGCAGCTTAAACAGTATGAACACTGAAGCTTTCTTT CASSLNSMNTEAFF
once TRBJ2-7 TRBV6-1 - TGTGCCAGCAGTGAACAGTCTAGCAGCGACGAGCAGTACTTC CASSEQSSSDEQYF
few TRBJ2-7 TRBV11-2 - TGTGCCAGCAGCTTCCCGGGCGTTTCCTACGAGCAGTACTTC CASSFPGVSYEQYF
- TRBJ1-5 TRBV5-1 TRBD1 TGCGCCAGCAGCTTGACAGGGGGCAATCAGCCCCAGCATTTT CASSLTGGNQPQHF
- TRBJ2-3 TRBV7-3 - TGTGCCAGCAGCTCCCGGGGTAGCGGAAGCACAGATACGCAGTATTTT CASSSRGSGSTDTQYF
once TRBJ2-7 TRBV29-1 - TGCAGCGTTTTACAGGGTTACGAGCAGTACTTC CSVLQGYEQYF
large TRBJ1-5 TRBV2 - TGTGCCAGCAGCCAAGAGAACAATCAGCCCCAGCATTTT CASSQENNQPQHF
- TRBJ2-5 TRBV11-2 - TGTGCCAGCTCGTATGGGCAGCAAGAGACCCAGTACTTC CASSYGQQETQYF
- TRBJ2-5 TRBV19 - TGTGCCACGATGCGGGGCCGGGAACAAGAGACCCAGTACTTC CATMRGREQETQYF
- TRBJ2-7 TRBV6-1 - TGTGCCAGCAGTGAAGTCCCGACCCGCGCAGGGTCCGAGCAGTACTTC CASSEVPTRAGSEQYF
- TRBJ2-5 TRBV10-3 - TGTGCCATCCGGACATTCACACTCCAAGAGACCCAGTACTTC CAIRTFTLQETQYF